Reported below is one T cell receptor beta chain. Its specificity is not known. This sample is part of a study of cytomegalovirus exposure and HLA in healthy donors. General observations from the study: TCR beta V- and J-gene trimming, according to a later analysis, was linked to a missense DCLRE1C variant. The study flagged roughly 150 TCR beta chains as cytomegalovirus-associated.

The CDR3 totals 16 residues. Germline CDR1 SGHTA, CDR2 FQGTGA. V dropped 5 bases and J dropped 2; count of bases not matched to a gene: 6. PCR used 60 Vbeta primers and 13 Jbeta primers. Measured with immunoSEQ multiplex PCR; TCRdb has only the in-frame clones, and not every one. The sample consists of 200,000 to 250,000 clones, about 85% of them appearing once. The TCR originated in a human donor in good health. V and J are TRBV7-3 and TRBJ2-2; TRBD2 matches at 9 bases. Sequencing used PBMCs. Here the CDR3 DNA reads TGTGCCAGCAGCCTATTAGCGGGAGTAAACACCGGGGAGCTGTTTTTT. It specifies CASSLLAGVNTGELFF.